These 3 T cell receptor beta chains were all obtained from the same sample, sequenced in a study of blood T cell repertoires in COVID-19. Clones were read by immunoSEQ multiplex PCR, and TCRdb kept only the in-frame ones, dropping some. Of 66,000 or so clones in the sample, roughly 78% were seen once. Sample: peripheral blood. These receptors came from a human donor in a cohort sampled during active COVID-19.

This clone was counted between two and nine times. The chain combines TRBV5-1 with TRBJ2-7, with D tentatively TRBD1 (6 bases). Germline CDR1 reads SGHRS; CDR2 reads YFSETQ. The CDR3 is 15 amino acids. V was pared by 0 bases and J by 6 bases, with 16 bases between. CDR3 sequence (DNA): TGCGCCAGCAGCTTGGAGTCAGGGGCGAGGGGCGAGCAGTACTTC. It yields the protein CASSLESGARGEQYF.

The chain has TRBV7-2 and TRBJ2-5, with 8 bases aligning to TRBD2. The CDR3 extends over 15 amino acids. V shed 1 base, J shed 1 base, and the junction held 2 bases outside the gene matches. Looked up from germline, CDR1 is SGHTA and CDR2 is FQGNSA. CDR3 sequence reads: CASSLEAGGQETQYF. CDR3 nucleotide sequence: TGTGCCAGCAGCTTAGAGGCGGGGGGCCAAGAGACCCAGTACTTC.

The CDR3, as DNA: TGTGCCAGCAGCCCCCTAGCGGGAGGGAGCCAAGAGACCCAGTACTTC. Its translation: CASSPLAGGSQETQYF. The V call is TRBV6-2 or TRBV6-3, the J call TRBJ2-5, with 12 bases matching TRBD2. The CDR3 sequence is 16 residues long. Trimming removed 6 bases from V and 1 base from J; junction bases left unmatched: 6. The germline gives CDR1 MNHEY, CDR2 SVGEGT.